Following are 2 T cell receptor beta chains from one sample sequenced in a study of neurological immune-mediated disorders. TCRdb called the 5' RACE reads again in MiXCR, with one record for every CDR3 protein. This table holds over 55,000 distinct CDR3 sequences, over 8.5% found once. The time point denotes: longitudinal time-point 1 (baseline). Sequences were obtained from PBMCs. The receptors here all came from a male donor with HTLV-1-associated myelopathy (HAM/TSP).

This clonotype has at least ten counts. CDR3 in amino acids: CASSLGVQGNYGYTF. The CDR3, as DNA: TGTGCCAGCAGCTTAGGGGTACAGGGGAATTATGGCTACACCTTC. This chain connects TRBV7-2 to TRBJ1-2; 7 nucleotides line up with TRBD1. The germline gives CDR1 SGHTA, CDR2 FQGNSA. The J segment lost 5 bases and the V segment lost 1 base, leaving 7 bases of the junction unmatched. The CDR3 consists of 15 residues.

This clonotype has a count of ten or more. The chain uses TRBV4-1 and TRBJ1-1, with TRBD1 matching 8 bases. The length of the CDR3 is 13 residues. Germline CDR1 and CDR2: MGHRA and YSYEKL. Unmatched junction bases numbered 5, after V lost 4 bases and J lost 7 bases. The CDR3 DNA sequence: TGCGCCAGCAGCCGACAGGGGTCCGATGAAGCTTTCTTT. Its protein product is CASSRQGSDEAFF.